This entry lists 21 T cell receptor beta chains sequenced from one sample in a study of brain T cells in children with intractable seizures. Sequencing was performed with immunoSEQ multiplex PCR; in TCRdb, only in-frame clones are kept and a portion is missing. The sample has 340,000 or so clones; over 90% are singletons. Time point reported: blood from clinic visit 5 months post-surgery; TSC patient then seizure free. The sample was peripheral blood, taken roughly 5 months after surgery. All receptors come from a boy under two years old with tuberous sclerosis and intractable seizures.

The chain is built from TRBV2 and TRBJ1-5; TRBD1 is a possible D gene (6 bases). CDR3 length: 14 amino acids. The V gene's germline CDR1 is SNHLY and CDR2 FYNNEI. V was cut by 3 bases and J by 6 bases, with 12 bases left in between. The CDR3 bases are TGTGCCAGCAGTGAGGACAGCTCCCCTCAGCCCCAGCATTTT. As protein: CASSEDSSPQPQHF.

This chain joins TRBV27 and TRBJ2-5; 12 bases are shared with TRBD2. From germline, CDR1 is MNHEY and CDR2 SMNVEV (reference sequence). With V trimmed by 4 bases and J by 3 bases, 6 bases remained unmatched. The CDR3 has 16 residues. As DNA, the CDR3 is TGTGCCAGCAGTTCTACTAGCGGGGGGAGGGAAGAGACCCAGTACTTC. It translates to CASSSTSGGREETQYF.

This chain joins TRBV5-1 and TRBJ1-1, with D possibly being TRBD1 (6 bases). Germline V lookup: CDR1 SGHRS, CDR2 YFSETQ. Between the trimmed V and J ends, which lost 4 bases and 6 bases, there was a span of 13 bases. The CDR3 consists of 13 residues. The CDR3 reads CASSNQGLAEAFF. For the CDR3, the DNA is TGCGCCAGCAGCAATCAGGGGCTGGCTGAAGCTTTCTTT.

V usage is TRBV30 and J usage is TRBJ1-1; TRBD1 is a possible D gene (6 bases). The V and J ends lost 3 bases and 4 bases respectively, with 12 bases between them. Germline values: CDR1 GTSNPN, CDR2 SVGIG (reference sequence). The length of the CDR3 is 13 residues. In DNA form, the CDR3 reads TGTGCCTGGAGGAACGAGGGGGTCACTGAAGCTTTCTTT. Its protein product is CAWRNEGVTEAFF.

This sequence joins TRBV7-3 and TRBJ2-3; D is unclear. The germline CDR1 and CDR2 sequences are SGHTA and FQGTGA. Trimming took 2 bases from V and 5 from J, leaving 5 bases between them. The CDR3 runs 12 residues. The CDR3, as DNA: TGTGCCAGCAGCTTAGATGGAGATACGCAGTATTTT. It is translated as CASSLDGDTQYF.

This chain links TRBV11-3 with TRBJ2-3; D unresolved. Trimming cost V 1 base and J 0 bases, with 8 bases left between them. The CDR3 runs 15 residues. CDR1 SGHNT and CDR2 YENEEA come from the germline V gene. Here the CDR3 reads CASSLAGMSTDTQYF. The CDR3 bases are TGTGCCAGCAGCTTAGCGGGTATGAGCACAGATACGCAGTATTTT. The full variable domain, rest sourced from reference TRBV11-3 and TRBJ2-3, is EAGVVQSPRYKIIEKKQPVAFWCNPISGHNTLYWYLQNLGQGPELLIRYENEEAVDDSQLPKDRFSAERLKGVDSTLKIQPAELGDSAVYLCASSLAGMSTDTQYFGPGTRLTVL.

The chain combines TRBV30 with TRBJ1-2, with TRBD1 matching over 10 bases. Per the germline V gene, CDR1 is GTSNPN and CDR2 is SVGIG (reference sequence). Trimming removed 3 bases from V and 4 bases from J; junction bases left unmatched: 14. There are 17 residues in the CDR3. The CDR3: CAWRGGTGEYIGYGYTF. The CDR3 DNA reads as TGTGCCTGGAGGGGGGGGACAGGGGAATATATCGGCTATGGCTACACCTTC.

The chain has TRBV5-5 and TRBJ2-7; TRBD2 is a possible D gene (6 bases). The CDR3 contains 15 residues. Germline values: CDR1 SGHKS, CDR2 YYEKEE (reference sequence). Trimming removed 1 base at V and 5 bases at J, with 16 bases between. The DNA of the CDR3 is TGTGCCAGCAGCTTGTTGGAGGGTCTTCAGCACGAGCAGTACTTC. This encodes CASSLLEGLQHEQYF.

The V call is TRBV24-1, the J call TRBJ2-1, with 10 bases lining up with TRBD2. Trimming removed 10 bases from V and 0 bases from J; junction bases left unmatched: 5. This CDR3 has 15 residues. Germline CDR1 and CDR2: KGHDR and SFDVKD. CDR3 protein: CATGASGSSYNEQFF. The CDR3 nucleotides are TGTGCCACAGGGGCTAGCGGGAGCTCCTACAATGAGCAGTTCTTC.

The chain combines TRBV10-3 with TRBJ1-4; unclear D gene. V lost 0 bases to trimming and J lost 2 bases, with 7 bases between them. This CDR3 is 15 amino acids long. Germline CDR1 and CDR2: ENHRY and SYGVKD. CDR3 in DNA: TGTGCCATCAGTGAGTCAGGGTTCACTAATGAAAAACTGTTTTTT. Its protein is CAISESGFTNEKLFF.

This rearrangement joins TRBV10-2 to TRBJ2-5; either TRBD1 or TRBD2 may supply D (5 bases each). V was trimmed by 7 bases and J by 1 base, leaving 13 bases between them. The CDR3 is 14 amino acids. Germline CDR1 WSHSY, CDR2 SAAADI. The CDR3 DNA sequence: TGCGCCAGCAAGGGACCACTCACCCAAGAGACCCAGTACTTC. Encoded protein: CASKGPLTQETQYF.

The chain is built from TRBV10-3 and TRBJ2-7, with TRBD1 matching 9 bases. The CDR3 consists of 13 residues. Germline CDR1 ENHRY, CDR2 SYGVKD. V shed 10 bases and J 6 bases; nucleotides not matched to a gene: 10. CDR3 sequence (DNA): TGTGCCACCGGGGACAGGGTTCAGGCCGAGCAGTACTTC. Encoded protein: CATGDRVQAEQYF.

J is TRBJ2-2 and V is TRBV7-2; weak D call: TRBD2 (7 bases). From germline, CDR1 is SGHTA and CDR2 FQGNSA. The CDR3 totals 16 residues. Trimming left V 1 base short and J 3 bases short, with 12 bases between. CDR3 protein: CASSLVGGPYTGELFF. The CDR3 nucleotides read TGTGCCAGCAGCTTAGTGGGGGGGCCGTACACCGGGGAGCTGTTTTTT. Supplemented by reference TRBV7-2 and TRBJ2-2, the full variable domain reads GAGVSQSPSNKVTEKGKDVELRCDPISGHTALYWYRQSLGQGLEFLIYFQGNSAPDKSGLPSDRFSAERTGGSVSTLTIQRTQQEDSAVYLCASSLVGGPYTGELFFGEGSRLTVL.

The genes are TRBV10-3 and TRBJ1-1; TRBD1 matches 7 bases. J was trimmed by 0 bases and V by 8 bases; bases with no gene match: 6. Germline CDR1 is ENHRY and CDR2 is SYGVKD. The CDR3 runs 14 residues. As DNA, the CDR3 is TGTGCCATCTGGGACAGAGATATGAACACTGAAGCTTTCTTT. Its protein is CAIWDRDMNTEAFF.

V usage is TRBV6-5 and J usage is TRBJ1-2; 7 nucleotides line up with TRBD1. The germline V gene has CDR1 MNHEY and CDR2 SVGAGI. There are 11 residues in the CDR3. V lost 6 bases to trimming and J lost 8 bases; unmatched junction nucleotides: 3. CDR3 DNA: TGTGCCAGCAGCCAGGGGGGAGGCTACACCTTC. Protein product: CASSQGGGYTF.

This clone was observed a few times. The chain employs TRBV30 and TRBJ1-5, with D maybe TRBD1 (5 bases). The V gene's germline CDR1 is GTSNPN and CDR2 SVGIG (reference sequence). V lost 2 bases and J lost 3, with 11 bases in between. The CDR3 is 14 residues long. CDR3 in DNA: TGTGCCTGGAGTCGGGCAGGGTACAATCAGCCCCAGCATTTT. Translation: CAWSRAGYNQPQHF.

The chain recombines TRBV19 with TRBJ2-7; D remains unclear. Trimming cost V 6 bases and J 3 bases, with 12 bases left between them. This CDR3 region has 13 residues. The germline V gene has CDR1 LNHDA and CDR2 SQIVND (reference sequence). The CDR3 DNA sequence: TGTGCCAGTAGCGTAGACCTGAGCTACGAGCAGTACTTC. Protein product: CASSVDLSYEQYF.

This rearrangement joins TRBV7-3 to TRBJ1-1; no definite D call. The CDR3 runs to 13 residues. V lost 5 bases, J lost 5 bases, and 12 bases lay in between. In germline, CDR1 is SGHTA, CDR2 FQGTGA. DNA for the CDR3: TGTGCCAGCAGCCGAATGGCAGGAACTGAAGCTTTCTTT. It translates to CASSRMAGTEAFF.

In DNA, the CDR3 is TGCGCCAGCAGCTTCCGAGATTCAGGGGGAATCGATGGCTACACCTTC. This encodes CASSFRDSGGIDGYTF. V and J are TRBV5-1 and TRBJ1-2; TRBD1 matches 7 bases. Germline V gene lookup returns CDR1 SGHRS and CDR2 YFSETQ. After removal of 2 bases from V and 6 bases from J, the junction contained 13 bases not matched to a gene. CDR3 length equals 16 residues.

This chain uses TRBV4-2 with TRBJ2-5, with D perhaps TRBD2 (7 bases). Germline values: CDR1 LGHNA, CDR2 YNFKEQ. CDR3 length: 18 amino acids. V was cut by 4 bases and J by 5 bases, with 26 bases left in between. The chain's CDR3 is CASSRFLRGGLSVETQYF. The CDR3, as DNA: TGTGCCAGCAGCCGATTTTTGAGGGGGGGTCTTTCGGTGGAGACCCAGTACTTC.

As DNA, the CDR3 is TGTGCCAGCAAAGAGGAGGGGAGGACCTACGAGCAGTACTTC. Translation: CASKEEGRTYEQYF. This chain connects TRBV2 to TRBJ2-7, with D perhaps matching TRBD2 (6 bases). Between the trimmed V and J ends, which lost 7 bases and 2 bases, there was a span of 15 bases. The CDR3 has 14 residues. Germline V gene lookup returns CDR1 SNHLY and CDR2 FYNNEI.